This TCR beta chain was captured in a study of shared clonotypes between healthy human individuals. The CDR3 spans 13 residues. Trimming shortened V by 6 bases and J by 1 base, and 10 bases separated the two germline ends. Germline CDR1 MDHEN, CDR2 SYDVKM. The run depth of the assay was deep. Clones were sequenced by immunoSEQ multiplex PCR, and TCRdb holds only the in-frame ones, with some missing. This sample carries millions of clones, approximately 95% of them seen once, and the ten largest clones take around 0.4%. This chain uses TRBV28 with TRBJ2-7; no clear D. The sequence derives from a man younger than 30 in good health. Some clones in this sample may be carry-over from other donors' samples. Sequenced input: naive CD4+ T cells from PBMCs. Subset in this sample: CD45RA+ positively selected. CDR3 sequence (DNA): TGTGCCAGCAGCCCGAACGGTTCCTACGAGCAGTACTTC. Protein product: CASSPNGSYEQYF.